The 9 T cell receptor beta chains presented below share a single source sample, sequenced in a study of spatial heterogeneity in lung cancer. One entry per CDR3 protein results from TCRdb running MiXCR on the 5' RACE reads. The data contain some 44,000 distinct CDR3 sequences, roughly 15% of them seen just once; the ten biggest clones take up 55% to 70%. As for time point: sample taken at primary tumor resection. In each case, whole RNA from tumor, nontumor lung or frozen PBMC was sequenced unsorted. Sequencing was performed on PBMCs, taken at surgery. These receptors were taken from a male donor with early-stage non-small cell lung cancer.

Many counts were recorded for this clonotype. The chain is built from TRBV3-1 and TRBJ2-7; a possible D gene is TRBD2 (6 bases). This CDR3 is built from 15 residues. Germline CDR1 is LGHDT and CDR2 is YNNKEL (reference sequence). The V gene lost 4 bases and the J gene lost 2 bases, with 15 bases spanning the gap. CDR3 nucleotide sequence: TGTGCCAGCAGCCGTTCGGGGGACTCAACCTACGAGCAGTACTTC. Protein: CASSRSGDSTYEQYF.

The genes are TRBV6-2 or TRBV6-3 and TRBJ1-6; D possibly corresponds to TRBD1 (6 bases). In germline, CDR1 is MNHEY, CDR2 SVGEGT. Trimming cost V 6 bases and J 17 bases, with 17 bases left between them. The CDR3 is 12 residues long. CDR3 DNA: TGTGCCAGCAGACCTGGGACACCTCTCTTCCACTTT. Encoded protein: CASRPGTPLFHF.

At least ten counts were recorded for this clonotype. V is TRBV7-8 and J is TRBJ2-3; D uncertain. The V end was cut by 4 bases, the J end by 4 bases, with 9 bases between. The CDR3 length is 13 residues. Germline values: CDR1 SGHVS, CDR2 FQNEAQ. The CDR3 reads CASSSPISDTQYF. The CDR3 nucleotides are TGTGCCAGCAGCTCCCCCATTTCAGATACGCAGTATTTT.

This sequence joins TRBV5-1 and TRBJ2-1; 9 bases align to TRBD1. The trim removed 4 bases at V and 2 bases at J, leaving 7 bases unmatched. The CDR3 totals 16 residues. Germline CDR1 SGHRS, CDR2 YFSETQ. The CDR3 here is CASSPQTGGTYNEQFF. CDR3 sequence (DNA): TGCGCCAGCAGCCCCCAGACAGGGGGAACCTACAATGAGCAGTTCTTC.

A few counts support this clonotype. The chain links TRBV9 to TRBJ2-3; TRBD1 matches at 7 bases. This CDR3 spans 16 amino acids. Trimming took 3 bases from V and 0 from J; bases not matched to a gene: 7. The germline gives CDR1 SGDLS, CDR2 YYNGEE. CDR3 in DNA: TGTGCCAGCAGCGCAAGGACAGGAACTAGCACAGATACGCAGTATTTT. Encoded protein: CASSARTGTSTDTQYF.

This clonotype was seen ten or more times. The gene calls are TRBV20-1 and TRBJ2-1, with a tentative D call TRBD2 (6 bases). The germline V and J ends were trimmed by 5 bases and 7 bases, with 15 bases remaining between them. This CDR3 has 13 residues. Germline V lookup: CDR1 DFQATT, CDR2 SNEGSKA (reference sequence). CDR3 coding DNA: TGCAGTGCTGCGGGGCTAGTGTTGAATGAGCAGTTCTTC. Translating gives CSAAGLVLNEQFF.

This clonotype appeared a few times. The J gene is TRBJ1-1, the V gene TRBV5-6, with TRBD1 matching over 10 bases. The germline V gene has CDR1 SGHDT and CDR2 YYEEEE. The CDR3 sequence is 18 residues long. Trimming at V came to 0 bases and at J to 0 bases, leaving 8 bases not matched to a gene. The CDR3 region has the DNA TGTGCCAGCAGCTTGGAGGGACAGGGGTTCCCCATGAACACTGAAGCTTTCTTT. This encodes CASSLEGQGFPMNTEAFF.

There are many counts of this clonotype. The CDR3 here is CASSADVKGEKLFF. CDR3 coding DNA: TGTGCCAGCAGCGCGGACGTCAAAGGTGAAAAACTGTTTTTT. The V and J genes are TRBV7-9 and TRBJ1-4; D remains unclear. Germline CDR1 reads SEHNR; CDR2 reads FQNEAQ (reference sequence). There are 14 residues in the CDR3. The V and J ends lost 5 bases and 7 bases respectively, with 14 bases between them.

The chain is built from TRBV6-2 or TRBV6-3 and TRBJ1-1; TRBD1 matches at 8 bases. The CDR3 totals 14 residues. V trimming: 6 bases; J trimming: 4 bases; junction bases outside the gene matches: 7. Germline CDR1 reads MNHEY; CDR2 reads SVGEGT. The CDR3 coding sequence is TGTGCCAGCAGCCGACAGGGGAAGGTCACTGAAGCTTTCTTT. Its protein is CASSRQGKVTEAFF.